One sample yielded the 18 T cell receptor beta chains listed below, sequenced in a study of T cells in Graves' hyperthyroidism and ophthalmopathy (dated by TCRdb to the late 2010s). Libraries were made using multiplex PCR. The run used an Illumina HiSeq 2000. The TCR beta CDR3 regions were amplified from RNA transcripts. A first-round RT-PCR of the TCR CDR3 used the HTBI primer set with the Qiagen OneStep RT-PCR kit. The public reads were reprocessed in TCRdb via fastp at Q25 and MiXCR, keeping in-frame beta chains. CDR3 protein duplicates are merged, each entry listing the most common genes and DNA. The sample records under 300,000 distinct CDR3 sequences, roughly 13% of which are singletons. Roughly 7.9% of the sample is in the top ten clones. The sample taken for sequencing was blood. Source of these receptors: a woman between 40 and 55 years old with Graves' hyperthyroidism.

The V call is TRBV29-1, the J call TRBJ2-7, with a weak D call TRBD1 (6 bases). The CDR3 totals 13 residues. The germline gives CDR1 SQVTM, CDR2 ANQGSEA. The V end lost 4 bases, the J end lost 3 bases, and 13 bases lay between the germline ends. CDR3 sequence reads: CSVAVQGYYEQYF. In nucleotides, the CDR3 is TGCAGCGTTGCGGTACAGGGCTACTACGAGCAGTACTTC.

This clonotype was detected ten times or more. The chain couples TRBV12-3 or TRBV12-4 to TRBJ2-6; TRBD2 matches at 7 bases. This CDR3 is built from 15 residues. J gave up 1 base and V 5 bases, and 2 bases lay outside the gene matches. The CDR3 sequence: CASSTGGSGANVLTF. In DNA, the CDR3 is TGTGCCAGCAGTACGGGGGGTTCTGGGGCCAACGTCCTGACTTTC.

This clonotype was counted only a few times. The chain combines TRBV10-3 with TRBJ2-7; unclear D gene. The CDR3 covers 14 residues. The V and J ends lost 5 bases and 2 bases respectively, with 13 bases between them. The germline CDR1 and CDR2 sequences are ENHRY and SYGVKD. The DNA of the CDR3 is TGTGCCATCAGTCGAGAGGAAACAACCTACGAGCAGTACTTC. Its protein is CAISREETTYEQYF.

This rearrangement joins TRBV20-1 to TRBJ2-7; D perhaps matches TRBD2 (6 bases). CDR1 and CDR2 (germline): DFQATT, SNEGSKA (reference sequence). V lost 6 bases to trimming and J lost 6 bases, with 18 bases between them. The CDR3 is made up of 13 amino acids. Written as DNA, the CDR3 is TGCAGTGCCGCCGTACGGTTCGGGAGCGAGCAGTACTTC. Its translation is CSAAVRFGSEQYF.

This clonotype was detected ten times or more. The chain combines TRBV29-1 with TRBJ2-7; D is ambiguous. CDR1 is SQVTM and CDR2 is ANQGSEA in the germline V gene. V was clipped by 0 bases and J by 3 bases, with 12 bases between them. The CDR3 has 14 amino acids. The CDR3 sequence is CSVEEGHRRYEQYF. CDR3 coding DNA: TGCAGCGTTGAAGAGGGCCACCGCCGCTACGAGCAGTACTTC.

In this sample, this clonotype turned up a few times. This sequence joins TRBV19 and TRBJ2-1; 11 nucleotides align to TRBD2. CDR3 length: 19 residues. The V segment lost 1 base and the J segment 3 bases; nucleotides outside the gene matches: 11. Germline CDR1 reads LNHDA; CDR2 reads SQIVND (reference sequence). CDR3 coding DNA: TGTGCCAGTAGTATAGCCCCGGGACTAGCGGTGCACCTCTACAATGAGCAGTTCTTC. It encodes CASSIAPGLAVHLYNEQFF.

This clonotype was seen more than once but under ten times. J is TRBJ2-2 and V is TRBV28, with D unresolved. From germline, CDR1 is MDHEN and CDR2 SYDVKM. V was clipped by 2 bases and J by 5 bases, with 6 bases between them. The CDR3 is 13 amino acids. CDR3 nucleotides: TGTGCCAGCAGTTTAAGGGAAACCGGGGAGCTGTTTTTT. Translating it yields CASSLRETGELFF. The full variable domain, in which reference TRBV28 and TRBJ2-2 provide the parts outside the CDR3, is DVKVTQSSRYLVKRTGEKVFLECVQDMDHENMFWYRQDPGLGLRLIYFSYDVKMKEKGDIPEGYSVSREKKERFSLILESASTNQTSMYLCASSLRETGELFFGEGSRLTVL.

This clonotype was recorded a few times. The gene calls are TRBV6-1 and TRBJ1-4, with a possible D match to TRBD1 (6 bases). Germline assignment: CDR1 MNHNS and CDR2 SASEGT. V was pared by 6 bases and J by 5 bases, with 13 bases between. CDR3 length: 14 amino acids. CDR3 DNA: TGTGCCAGCAGATCCGGAGGGGGAAATGAAAAACTGTTTTTT. Translating it yields CASRSGGGNEKLFF.

This clonotype was seen only a few times. A much larger clonotype is one base distant, so this may be a read error. The chain has TRBV6-6 and TRBJ1-2, with D uncertain. Trimming cost V 2 bases and J 4 bases, with 14 bases left between them. The V gene's germline CDR1 is MNHNY and CDR2 SVGAGI (reference sequence). The CDR3 has 15 amino acids. In nucleotides, the CDR3 is TGTGCCAGCAGTTACCGGTCCCAGGCCAGCTATGGCTACACCTTC. Translation gives CASSYRSQASYGYTF.

This clonotype was seen more than once but under ten times. As the CDR3 is not closed by the conserved phenylalanine or tryptophan, this likely results from a read error. The chain joins TRBV12-3 or TRBV12-4 to TRBJ1-5, with D hard to call. The V and J ends lost 2 bases and 6 bases respectively, with 8 bases between them. This CDR3 has 13 residues. The CDR3 loop reads CASSLQVSQPQHL. CDR3 nucleotide sequence: TGTGCCAGCAGTTTACAGGTTTCTCAGCCCCAGCATCTT.

This clonotype occurred a few times. This sequence joins TRBV12-5 and TRBJ2-7; D gene ambiguous. Germline lookup yields CDR1 LGHNT and CDR2 FRNRAP. The V end lost 0 bases, the J end lost 5 bases, and 8 bases lay between the germline ends. CDR3 length: 13 residues. CDR3 amino acids: CASGLVLTNEQYF. For the CDR3, the DNA is TGTGCTAGTGGTTTGGTACTCACGAACGAGCAGTACTTC.

The sample holds many counts of this clonotype. As DNA, the CDR3 is TGTGCCAGCAGCCAAGATAATGGGCGGATGAACACTGAAGCTTTCTTT. Its protein product is CASSQDNGRMNTEAFF. The V call is TRBV3-1, the J call TRBJ1-1; the D is unclear. V gave up 0 bases and J gave up 0 bases, with 11 bases separating them. Germline CDR1 is LGHDT and CDR2 is YNNKEL (reference sequence). This CDR3 contains 16 residues.

As for this clonotype: Just one base apart from a much larger clone, this may be a read error. The chain carries TRBV19 and TRBJ1-5; D call uncertain. Germline V gene sequence: CDR1 LNHDA, CDR2 SQIVND (reference sequence). Trimming cost V 5 bases and J 4 bases, with 9 bases left between them. The CDR3 is 13 amino acids. CDR3 sequence: CASSEDENQPQHF. The CDR3 coding sequence is TGTGCCAGTAGTGAGGACGAAAATCAGCCCCAGCATTTT.

This clonotype has a count of ten or more. The chain recombines TRBV3-1 with TRBJ2-1; the D gene is possibly TRBD2 (6 bases). The germline V gene has CDR1 LGHDT and CDR2 YNNKEL (reference sequence). The CDR3 consists of 15 residues. The V gene lost 1 base and the J gene lost 6 bases, with 13 bases spanning the gap. CDR3 in amino acids: CASSQGLVGGNEQFF. The CDR3 DNA is TGTGCCAGCAGCCAAGGACTAGTCGGGGGCAATGAGCAGTTCTTC.

This clonotype has a count of ten or more. The genes are TRBV3-1 and TRBJ1-5; D unclear. CDR1 LGHDT and CDR2 YNNKEL come from the germline V gene (reference sequence). V dropped 3 bases and J dropped 5 bases, with 8 bases sitting between them. The CDR3 is made up of 13 amino acids. The DNA for the CDR3 is TGTGCCAGCAGCCAGACGGAGTATCAGCCCCAGCATTTT. This encodes CASSQTEYQPQHF. The full variable domain, rest sourced from reference TRBV3-1 and TRBJ1-5, is DTAVSQTPKYLVTQMGNDKSIKCEQNLGHDTMYWYKQDSKKFLKIMFSYNNKELIINETVPNRFSPKSPDKAHLNLHINSLELGDSAVYFCASSQTEYQPQHFGDGTRLSIL.

The table lists this clonotype with a few counts. V gene TRBV10-3 combines with J gene TRBJ2-1, with TRBD2 as a possible D gene (6 bases). CDR3 length: 13 amino acids. The V and J ends lost 11 bases and 9 bases respectively, with 20 bases between them. Germline V gene lookup returns CDR1 ENHRY and CDR2 SYGVKD. CDR3 amino acids: CASERDWAGEQFF. The CDR3 nucleotides are TGTGCCTCCGAACGGGACTGGGCGGGTGAGCAGTTCTTC.

V is TRBV10-1 and J is TRBJ2-3; no firm D call. Germline V gives CDR1 WNHNN, CDR2 SYGVQD (reference sequence). The CDR3 contains 17 residues. V lost 10 bases and J 0 bases, leaving 23 bases between the germline ends. In DNA form, the CDR3 reads TGCGCCACCGGCCTGCTCCCAGTTGGAGCAAGCACAGATACGCAGTATTTT. Translating it yields CATGLLPVGASTDTQYF.

This clonotype showed up many times. The rearrangement uses TRBV20-1 and TRBJ1-5; D is unresolved. This CDR3 contains 13 residues. The V gene's germline CDR1 is DFQATT and CDR2 SNEGSKA (reference sequence). The V end was cut by 3 bases, the J end by 9 bases, with 15 bases between. CDR3 region: CSASVGPSSPQHF. The CDR3 DNA reads as TGCAGTGCTAGTGTCGGGCCCTCCTCGCCCCAGCATTTT.